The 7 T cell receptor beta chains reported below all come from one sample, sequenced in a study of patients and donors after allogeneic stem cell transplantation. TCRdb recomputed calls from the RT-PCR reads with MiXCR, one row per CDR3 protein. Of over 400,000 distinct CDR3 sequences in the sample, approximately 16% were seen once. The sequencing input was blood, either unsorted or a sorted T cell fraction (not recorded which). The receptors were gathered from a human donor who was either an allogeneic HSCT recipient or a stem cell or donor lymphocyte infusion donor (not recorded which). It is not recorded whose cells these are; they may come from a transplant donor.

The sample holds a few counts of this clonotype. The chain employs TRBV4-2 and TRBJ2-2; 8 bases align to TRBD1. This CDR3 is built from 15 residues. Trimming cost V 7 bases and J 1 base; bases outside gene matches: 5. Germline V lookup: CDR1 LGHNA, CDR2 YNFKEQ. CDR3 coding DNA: TGTGCCAGCACCAGGGACAGGATGAACACCGGGGAGCTGTTTTTT. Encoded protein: CASTRDRMNTGELFF.

This chain's CDR3 is CAWERGGTEAFF. The CDR3 nucleotides are TGTGCCTGGGAGAGGGGGGGCACTGAAGCTTTCTTT. This rearrangement joins TRBV30 to TRBJ1-1; D is possibly TRBD1 (6 bases). The CDR3 contains 12 residues. Trimming stripped 5 bases from V and 4 bases from J, with 11 bases between. Germline V lookup: CDR1 GTSNPN, CDR2 SVGIG (reference sequence).

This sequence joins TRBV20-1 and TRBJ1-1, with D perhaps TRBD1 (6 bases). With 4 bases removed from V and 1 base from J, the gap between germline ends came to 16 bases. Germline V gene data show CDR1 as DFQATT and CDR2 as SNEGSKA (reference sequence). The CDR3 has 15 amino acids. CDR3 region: CSAMRIGGSNTEAFF. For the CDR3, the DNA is TGCAGTGCTATGAGGATAGGGGGTTCGAACACTGAAGCTTTCTTT.

The CDR3: CASSQDGGSGRPHEQFF. CDR3 sequence (DNA): TGCGCCAGCAGCCAAGACGGGGGTAGCGGGAGGCCTCATGAGCAGTTCTTC. The V gene is TRBV4-1, the J gene TRBJ2-1; 10 bases map to TRBD2. V lost 0 bases, J lost 8 bases, and 10 bases stayed unmatched. CDR3 length equals 17 residues. CDR1 and CDR2 (germline): MGHRA, YSYEKL.

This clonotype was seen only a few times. The CDR3 loop is CASSFLSGYGELFF. For the CDR3, the DNA is TGTGCCAGCAGTTTTCTTTCCGGGTACGGGGAGCTGTTTTTT. The gene calls are TRBV27 and TRBJ2-2; no firm D call. V gave up 3 bases and J gave up 7 bases, with 12 bases separating them. Germline V gives CDR1 MNHEY, CDR2 SMNVEV (reference sequence). CDR3 length: 14 residues.

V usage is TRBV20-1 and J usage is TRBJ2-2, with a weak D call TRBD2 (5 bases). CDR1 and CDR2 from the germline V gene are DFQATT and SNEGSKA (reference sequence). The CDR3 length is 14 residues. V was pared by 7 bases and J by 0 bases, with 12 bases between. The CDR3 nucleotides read TGCAGTGTCCCTAAACTAGCGAACACCGGGGAGCTGTTTTTT. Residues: CSVPKLANTGELFF.

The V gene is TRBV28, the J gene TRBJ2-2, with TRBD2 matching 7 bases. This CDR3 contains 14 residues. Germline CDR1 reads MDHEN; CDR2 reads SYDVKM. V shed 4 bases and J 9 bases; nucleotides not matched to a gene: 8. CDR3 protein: CASSSAGDRRELFF. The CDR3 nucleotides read TGTGCCAGCAGTTCCGCGGGGGATAGAAGGGAGCTGTTTTTT.